This TCR beta chain was found in a study of identical twins. General study results and limits: Weaker excess twin sharing was observed in beta out-of-frame sequences.

Turning to this clonotype: Its antigen is not known.

The CDR3 is made up of 12 amino acids. Germline lookup yields CDR1 DFQATT and CDR2 SNEGSKA (reference sequence). The germline V and J ends were trimmed by 6 bases and 14 bases, with 22 bases remaining between them. Using its own MiXCR run on the 5' RACE reads, TCRdb lists one record per CDR3 protein. The sample records a few hundred thousand distinct CDR3 sequences, roughly 7.1% being singletons. A further study also used this sample, focusing on T cells expressing NK-cell markers.

The TCR sequence derives from a woman between 18 and 29 years old in good health. The chain employs TRBV20-1 and TRBJ1-2, with D tentatively TRBD1 (6 bases). What was sequenced was CD8+ T cells sorted from blood. CDR3 nucleotides: TGCAGTGCGTACACCTTTAACAGGGAAGATACCTTC. Residues: CSAYTFNREDTF.